The clone carrying this T cell receptor beta chain was detected once. The data were taken from a study of blood T cell repertoires in COVID-19. Study in general: T cells, B-cell-depleted T cells, or PBMCs provided the cDNA or gDNA that served as material.

Source study methods: Reference gene primer amplification gave estimated nucleated cell counts. Only in-frame clones appear in the TCRdb table, and some are missing; sequencing was by immunoSEQ multiplex PCR. Clone size and the V and J calls come from that table; the DNA yielded D and trimming. Among nearly 55,000 clones listed, around 83% were seen once. There are 11 residues in the CDR3. V shed 9 bases and J 5 bases; nucleotides not matched to a gene: 3. Germline assignment: CDR1 SGHTA and CDR2 FQGNSA. The rearrangement joins TRBV7-2 to TRBJ2-5, with 7 bases fitting TRBD2. This TCR derives from a man aged 65-85 years with active COVID-19. The source material was peripheral blood. The CDR3 sequence is CASLRGETQYF. The CDR3 bases are TGTGCCAGTCTGCGGGGGGAGACCCAGTACTTC.